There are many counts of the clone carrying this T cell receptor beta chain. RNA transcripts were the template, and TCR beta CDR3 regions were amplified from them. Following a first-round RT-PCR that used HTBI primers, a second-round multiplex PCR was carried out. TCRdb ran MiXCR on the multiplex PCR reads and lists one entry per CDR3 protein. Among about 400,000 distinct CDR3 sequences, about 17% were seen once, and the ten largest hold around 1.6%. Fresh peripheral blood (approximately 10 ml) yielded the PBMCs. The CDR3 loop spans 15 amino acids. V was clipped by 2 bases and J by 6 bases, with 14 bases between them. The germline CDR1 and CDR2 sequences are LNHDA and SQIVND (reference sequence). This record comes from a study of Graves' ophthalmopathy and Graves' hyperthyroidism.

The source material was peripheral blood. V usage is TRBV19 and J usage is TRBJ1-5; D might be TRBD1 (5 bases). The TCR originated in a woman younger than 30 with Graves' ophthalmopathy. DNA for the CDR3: TGTGCCAGTAGTATACCAGGGTCGAATAGTCAGCCCCAGCATTTT. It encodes CASSIPGSNSQPQHF.